The next 24 T cell receptor beta chains were all read from a single sample in a study of T cell repertoires in cytomegalovirus infection. Each CDR3 protein gets one entry after TCRdb re-called the reads with MiXCR. Altogether over 100,000 distinct CDR3 sequences are present, about 9.4% being singletons, with the ten largest covering 31%. Their antigen targets remain unknown. The sequenced material came from PBMCs, sequenced either directly or after in vitro stimulation (not recorded which). Receptors originate from a human donor in good health (CMV status not recorded). Some clones in this sample may be carry-over from other donors' samples.

This clonotype was seen repeatedly, ten times or more. The chain carries TRBV4-1 and TRBJ2-3; D is ambiguous. The germline gives CDR1 MGHRA, CDR2 YSYEKL. The CDR3 is 17 amino acids. The germline V and J ends were trimmed by 0 bases and 4 bases, with 17 bases remaining between them. CDR3 loop: CASSQEKYGDVADTQYF. The CDR3 DNA sequence: TGCGCCAGCAGCCAAGAAAAGTACGGAGACGTCGCAGATACGCAGTATTTT.

This clonotype was recorded at least ten times. This chain joins TRBV30 and TRBJ2-7; 15 nucleotides align to TRBD2. CDR1 is GTSNPN, CDR2 SVGIG, per germline (reference sequence). V dropped 3 bases and J dropped 4; count of bases not matched to a gene: 10. The CDR3 runs 17 residues. CDR3 DNA sequence: TGTGCCTGGAGGGAAGGACTAGCGGGAGGGAGAATTTACGAGCAGTACTTC. Translated, it gives CAWREGLAGGRIYEQYF. Full variable domain (outside the CDR3, taken from reference TRBV30 and TRBJ2-7): SQTIHQWPATLVQPVGSPLSLECTVEGTSNPNLYWYRQAAGRGLQLLFYSVGIGQISSEVPQNLSASRPQDRQFILSSKKLLLSDSGFYLCAWREGLAGGRIYEQYFGPGTRLTVT.

This clonotype was recorded a few times. CDR3 coding DNA: TGTGCCAGCAGCCCGGGACAGGGAGTCGGTGATGAGCAGTTCTTC. Amino acid sequence: CASSPGQGVGDEQFF. The gene calls are TRBV5-5 and TRBJ2-1; 9 positions agree with TRBD1. The CDR3 is made up of 15 amino acids. V lost 4 bases, J lost 8 bases, and 10 bases stayed unmatched. The germline V gene has CDR1 SGHKS and CDR2 YYEKEE (reference sequence). The full variable domain, its missing parts supplied by reference TRBV5-5 and TRBJ2-1, is DAGVTQSPTHLIKTRGQQVTLRCSPISGHKSVSWYQQVLGQGPQFIFQYYEKEERGRGNFPDRFSARQFPNYSSELNVNALLLGDSALYLCASSPGQGVGDEQFFGPGTRLTVL.

This clonotype was seen at least ten times. V is TRBV28 and J is TRBJ2-7; TRBD2 is a possible D gene (5 bases). Trimming stripped 6 bases from V and 4 bases from J, with 37 bases between. Per the germline V gene, CDR1 is MDHEN and CDR2 is SYDVKM. There are 21 residues in the CDR3. CDR3 residues: CASRPDLLTFLRESRIYEQYF. In DNA form, the CDR3 reads TGTGCCAGCAGGCCCGATCTTCTGACATTTTTGAGGGAGTCGAGAATTTACGAGCAGTACTTC.

This clonotype came up many times. The chain uses TRBV11-2 and TRBJ1-1; D possibly corresponds to TRBD1 (6 bases). Trimming removed 0 bases at V and 0 bases at J, with 8 bases between. Germline V gene data show CDR1 as SGHAT and CDR2 as FQNNGV. This CDR3 is 15 amino acids long. The CDR3 sequence is CASSLEGTLNTEAFF. The CDR3 bases are TGTGCCAGCAGCTTAGAGGGGACACTGAACACTGAAGCTTTCTTT.

Remarks on this clonotype: A much larger clonotype is one base distant, so this may be a read error. This chain links TRBV7-9 with TRBJ2-7; D is unresolved. CDR1 SEHNR and CDR2 FQNEAQ come from the germline V gene (reference sequence). This CDR3 is built from 13 residues. V lost 6 bases, J lost 5 bases, and 14 bases lay in between. This CDR3 is CASRPARMDEQYF. Written as DNA, the CDR3 is TGTGCCAGCAGGCCCGCCAGGATGGACGAGCAGTACTTC.

This clonotype occurred many times. The genes are TRBV27 and TRBJ1-1; D might be TRBD1 (6 bases). The V and J ends lost 6 bases and 7 bases respectively, with 24 bases between them. Germline V gives CDR1 MNHEY, CDR2 SMNVEV (reference sequence). The CDR3 is made up of 16 amino acids. The CDR3 protein is CASRGYRAYRADEAFF. CDR3 in DNA: TGTGCCAGCAGGGGGTACAGGGCTTACAGAGCAGATGAAGCTTTCTTT.

This clonotype appeared many times. The rearrangement links TRBV4-3 to TRBJ2-5; 8 nucleotides align to TRBD2. The V and J ends lost 0 bases and 4 bases, in that order; junction bases with no gene match: 7. CDR3 length: 16 amino acids. CDR1 LGHNA and CDR2 YSLEER come from the germline V gene. Here the CDR3 DNA reads TGCGCCAGCAGCCAAGATGCGAGCGGGAGAAGAGAGACCCAGTACTTC. It encodes CASSQDASGRRETQYF.

This clonotype was counted at least ten times. The CDR3 protein is CASSPGQGGFSPLHF. In DNA form, the CDR3 reads TGTGCCAGCAGCCCCGGACAGGGAGGTTTTTCACCCCTCCACTTT. The V and J genes are TRBV7-2 and TRBJ1-6; 8 bases are a match to TRBD1. The junction had 9 bases not matched to a gene; V was cut back by 5 bases and J by 9 bases. The CDR3 contains 15 residues. The germline V gene has CDR1 SGHTA and CDR2 FQGNSA.

The chain uses TRBV19 and TRBJ1-5; D gene unclear. V shed 3 bases and J shed 0 bases, with 18 bases lying between them. This CDR3 spans 18 amino acids. CDR1 is LNHDA, CDR2 SQIVND, per germline (reference sequence). Here the CDR3 reads CASSIRGASSNSNQPQHF. In DNA, the CDR3 is TGTGCCAGTAGTATCCGAGGAGCCTCCTCAAATAGCAATCAGCCCCAGCATTTT.

This clonotype was counted at least ten times. This chain joins TRBV7-2 and TRBJ2-7; 9 nucleotides agree with TRBD1. J was trimmed by 0 bases and V by 5 bases; bases with no gene match: 8. The CDR3 totals 16 residues. Per the germline V gene, CDR1 is SGHTA and CDR2 is FQGNSA. CDR3 DNA: TGTGCCAGCAGCCAAACCGGGACAGGGAGCTCCTACGAGCAGTACTTC. Amino acids: CASSQTGTGSSYEQYF.

The rearrangement links TRBV5-5 to TRBJ2-5; no definite D call. CDR3 length: 17 amino acids. With 0 bases removed from V and 5 bases from J, the gap between germline ends came to 20 bases. CDR1 and CDR2 (germline): SGHKS, YYEKEE (reference sequence). The CDR3 DNA reads as TGTGCCAGCAGCTTGGTGAGAATATCTTTAACGGAGGAGACCCAGTACTTC. Its translation is CASSLVRISLTEETQYF.

This clonotype has a handful of counts. The chain links TRBV14 to TRBJ2-7; D is undetermined. The CDR3 is made up of 11 amino acids. The germline gives CDR1 SGHDN, CDR2 FVKESK. V was pared by 2 bases and J by 6 bases, with 5 bases between. The CDR3 is CASSQTSEQYV. The CDR3 coding sequence is TGTGCCAGCAGCCAAACCTCCGAGCAGTACGTC.

This clonotype has a handful of counts. V usage is TRBV7-9 and J usage is TRBJ1-1; TRBD1 might be the D (5 bases). This CDR3 has 14 amino acids. V lost 8 bases and J lost 5, with 18 bases in between. CDR1 and CDR2 from the germline V gene are SEHNR and FQNEAQ (reference sequence). CDR3 in amino acids: CASRSFGEGTEAFF. Here the CDR3 DNA reads TGTGCCAGCCGCTCTTTCGGGGAGGGGACTGAAGCTTTCTTT. Complete variable domain (other parts from reference TRBV7-9 and TRBJ1-1): DTGVSQNPRHKITKRGQNVTFRCDPISEHNRLYWYRQTLGQGPEFLTYFQNEAQLEKSRLLSDRFSAERPKGSFSTLEIQRTEQGDSAMYLCASRSFGEGTEAFFGQGTRLTVV.

This clonotype showed up many times. V and J are TRBV7-2 and TRBJ2-7, with D possibly matching TRBD2 (5 bases). Trimming took off 5 bases at V and 2 bases at J, with 19 bases between the two ends. This CDR3 is 16 amino acids long. From germline, CDR1 is SGHTA and CDR2 FQGNSA. As DNA, the CDR3 is TGTGCCAGCAGCCGCACGCGTAGCGTAGGACCCTACGAGCAGTACTTC. It is translated as CASSRTRSVGPYEQYF. The whole variable domain, filled in from reference TRBV7-2 and TRBJ2-7, reads GAGVSQSPSNKVTEKGKDVELRCDPISGHTALYWYRQSLGQGLEFLIYFQGNSAPDKSGLPSDRFSAERTGGSVSTLTIQRTQQEDSAVYLCASSRTRSVGPYEQYFGPGTRLTVT.

This clonotype was counted ten times or more. The chain has TRBV28 and TRBJ2-7; 8 bases agree with TRBD2. CDR3 length: 15 residues. In germline, CDR1 is MDHEN, CDR2 SYDVKM. V shed 5 bases, J shed 5 bases, and the junction held 11 bases outside the gene matches. CDR3 amino acids: CASSRPSGLGDEQYF. CDR3 in DNA: TGTGCCAGCAGTCGGCCTAGCGGGCTGGGGGACGAGCAGTACTTC.

This clonotype was counted ten times or more. This sequence joins TRBV27 and TRBJ1-6; TRBD1 aligns across 8 bases. Germline V gene data show CDR1 as MNHEY and CDR2 as SMNVEV (reference sequence). CDR3 length equals 16 residues. After removal of 4 bases from V and 5 bases from J, the junction contained 7 bases not matched to a gene. The CDR3 DNA reads TGTGCCAGCAGTTGGACAGGGAGAATGAATAATTCACCCCTCCACTTT. Residues: CASSWTGRMNNSPLHF.

CDR3 sequence (DNA): TGTGCCAGCAGTACTTTAGCGGGCGGCCGATACAATGAGCAGTTCTTC. Translated, it gives CASSTLAGGRYNEQFF. The chain is built from TRBV6-5 and TRBJ2-1, with 7 bases lining up with TRBD2. The ends lost 5 bases at V and 4 bases at J; junction bases unmatched: 11. This CDR3 region has 16 residues. Germline CDR1 reads MNHEY; CDR2 reads SVGAGI.

The chain recombines TRBV7-2 with TRBJ2-1, with 12 bases aligning to TRBD2. From germline, CDR1 is SGHTA and CDR2 FQGNSA. The trim removed 5 bases at V and 7 bases at J, leaving 3 bases unmatched. This CDR3 has 14 residues. DNA for the CDR3: TGTGCCAGCAGCCGGACTAGCGGGACAAATGAGCAGTTCTTC. It encodes CASSRTSGTNEQFF. Using reference TRBV7-2 and TRBJ2-1 for the parts outside the CDR3, the full variable domain is GAGVSQSPSNKVTEKGKDVELRCDPISGHTALYWYRQSLGQGLEFLIYFQGNSAPDKSGLPSDRFSAERTGGSVSTLTIQRTQQEDSAVYLCASSRTSGTNEQFFGPGTRLTVL.

This clonotype was counted many times. V and J are TRBV7-2 and TRBJ2-7, with D possibly TRBD2 on 6 matching bases. The CDR3 is made up of 13 amino acids. V lost 1 base and J 6 bases, leaving 10 bases between the germline ends. Germline CDR1 reads SGHTA; CDR2 reads FQGNSA. In nucleotides, the CDR3 is TGTGCCAGCAGCTTAGACGGGAGTGGCGAGCAGTACGTC. It yields the protein CASSLDGSGEQYV.

The V gene is TRBV12-3 or TRBV12-4, the J gene TRBJ2-4; D may correspond to TRBD1 or TRBD2 (5 bases each). Trimming stripped 3 bases from V and 2 bases from J, with 14 bases between. The CDR3 is made up of 16 amino acids. The CDR3 nucleotides are TGTGCCAGCAGTTTCGGGGCAGGATGGTCCAAAAACATTCAGTACTTC. Amino acid sequence: CASSFGAGWSKNIQYF.

Many counts were recorded for this clonotype. This chain joins TRBV19 and TRBJ1-1; D ambiguous. Germline CDR1 reads LNHDA; CDR2 reads SQIVND (reference sequence). The CDR3 length is 14 residues. V lost 0 bases and J lost 1, with 6 bases in between. CDR3 amino acids: CASSIDRGNTEAFF. CDR3 in DNA: TGTGCCAGTAGTATAGATCGGGGGAACACTGAAGCTTTCTTT.

This clonotype has ten or more counts. V is TRBV7-2 and J is TRBJ1-3; unclear D gene. CDR1 and CDR2 (germline): SGHTA, FQGNSA. V lost 0 bases and J lost 6, with 6 bases in between. The CDR3 loop spans 13 amino acids. The CDR3 here is CASSLAGLNTIYF. CDR3 bases: TGTGCCAGCAGCTTAGCGGGGTTAAACACCATATATTTT.

Ten or more counts support this clonotype. The chain has TRBV7-2 and TRBJ2-1, with 14 bases lining up with TRBD2. This CDR3 is 18 amino acids long. Germline-derived CDR1 and CDR2 are SGHTA and FQGNSA. The junction had 9 bases not matched to a gene; V was cut back by 4 bases and J by 4 bases. CDR3 nucleotides: TGTGCCAGCAGCTCTAGGAGACTAGCGGGAGGGATGTACAATGAGCAGTTCTTC. It yields the protein CASSSRRLAGGMYNEQFF.